Listed here are 18 T cell receptor beta chains from one sample, sequenced in a study of cytomegalovirus exposure and HLA in healthy donors. 13 Jbeta primers and 60 Vbeta primers were used for the PCR. The method was immunoSEQ multiplex PCR; TCRdb's version includes in-frame clones alone and lacks a portion of them. The repertoire holds 100,000 to 150,000 clones, with around 82% as singletons. Sequencing was done on a sample of PBMCs. These receptor sequences come from a female donor in good health and CMV-seronegative.

V gene TRBV5-4 combines with J gene TRBJ1-6; 9 bases are shared with TRBD1. Germline trimming cut 1 base from V and 7 bases from J; bases unmatched to any gene: 6. The CDR3 extends over 16 amino acids. Germline CDR1 reads SGHNT; CDR2 reads YYREEE (reference sequence). The CDR3 bases are TGTGCCAGCAGCTTGTTAGGGACAGGGATGAATTCACCCCTCCACTTT. Amino acid sequence: CASSLLGTGMNSPLHF. The full variable domain, rest sourced from reference TRBV5-4 and TRBJ1-6, is ETGVTQSPTHLIKTRGQQVTLRCSSQSGHNTVSWYQQALGQGPQFIFQYYREEENGRGNFPPRFSGLQFPNYSSELNVNALELDDSALYLCASSLLGTGMNSPLHFGNGTRLTVT.

V usage is TRBV10-1 and J usage is TRBJ2-1; perhaps TRBD2 as D (5 bases). The CDR3 totals 14 residues. The germline V gene encodes CDR1 WNHNN and CDR2 SYGVQD (reference sequence). V shed 4 bases and J shed 9 bases, with 16 bases lying between them. The CDR3 spells CASSGGSSGGEQFF. CDR3 sequence (DNA): TGCGCCAGCAGTGGGGGATCCTCTGGAGGTGAGCAGTTCTTC.

J is TRBJ1-2 and V is TRBV11-2, with D hard to call. This CDR3 spans 13 amino acids. Trimming removed 2 bases at V and 8 bases at J, with 12 bases between. Germline assignment: CDR1 SGHAT and CDR2 FQNNGV. The CDR3 is CASSLNPGSGYTF. The CDR3 nucleotides read TGTGCCAGCAGCTTAAACCCTGGGAGCGGCTACACCTTC.

As regards this clone: Mismatch with germline at one junction end may stem from a read error. The chain employs TRBV11-2 and TRBJ2-4, with D unclear. CDR1 is SGHAT, CDR2 FQNNGV, per germline. The CDR3 is 13 amino acids. CDR3 sequence (DNA): TGTGCCAGCAGCTTAGGCTCCAAAAACAGTCAGTACTTC. Its translation: CASSLGSKNSQYF. The entire variable domain, with the rest obtained from reference TRBV11-2 and TRBJ2-4, is as follows: EAGVAQSPRYKIIEKRQSVAFWCNPISGHATLYWYQQILGQGPKLLIQFQNNGVVDDSQLPKDRFSAERLKGVDSTLKIQPAKLEDSAVYLCASSLGSKNSQYFGAGTRLSVL.

In its sample, this clone was seen a few times. The chain carries TRBV15 and TRBJ1-6; 10 nucleotides match TRBD1. The V and J ends lost 1 base and 17 bases, in that order; junction bases with no gene match: 11. The CDR3 is made up of 15 amino acids. Germline CDR1 is LNHNV and CDR2 is YYDKDF (reference sequence). The CDR3 nucleotides read TGTGCCACCAGCAGAGCTCCGGGACAGGGGACCACCGTCCACTTT. It yields the protein CATSRAPGQGTTVHF.

The rearrangement joins TRBV10-3 to TRBJ2-1, with D hard to call. The CDR3 loop spans 12 amino acids. With 0 bases removed from V and 6 bases from J, the gap between germline ends came to 3 bases. Germline V gene data show CDR1 as ENHRY and CDR2 as SYGVKD. CDR3 region: CAISESSNEQFF. The CDR3 DNA is TGTGCCATCAGTGAGTCGAGCAATGAGCAGTTCTTC.

J is TRBJ2-5 and V is TRBV28; TRBD1 agrees at 8 bases. V dropped 8 bases and J dropped 2; count of bases not matched to a gene: 10. The CDR3 length is 15 residues. Germline V gene lookup returns CDR1 MDHEN and CDR2 SYDVKM. The CDR3 sequence: CASRPDRANQETQYF. CDR3 nucleotides: TGTGCCAGCCGCCCGGACAGGGCGAATCAAGAGACCCAGTACTTC.

CDR3 in DNA: TGTGCCAGCAGCCCCCACACCGGGACTTCGACCTACGAGCAGTACTTC. Protein product: CASSPHTGTSTYEQYF. The chain recombines TRBV7-9 with TRBJ2-7; tentatively, D is TRBD2 (6 bases). With 5 bases removed from V and 2 bases from J, the gap between germline ends came to 19 bases. CDR1 and CDR2 from the germline V gene are SEHNR and FQNEAQ (reference sequence). The CDR3 has 16 residues. Full variable domain (remainder filled in from reference TRBV7-9 and TRBJ2-7): DTGVSQNPRHKITKRGQNVTFRCDPISEHNRLYWYRQTLGQGPEFLTYFQNEAQLEKSRLLSDRFSAERPKGSFSTLEIQRTEQGDSAMYLCASSPHTGTSTYEQYFGPGTRLTVT.

This chain joins TRBV16 and TRBJ1-2; 7 bases align to TRBD1. CDR3 length: 13 amino acids. The V and J ends lost 4 bases and 5 bases, in that order; junction bases with no gene match: 4. The V gene's germline CDR1 is KGHSY and CDR2 FQNENV. CDR3 bases: TGTGCCAGCAGCCTCGCCAGGGGGTATGGCTACACCTTC. Protein sequence: CASSLARGYGYTF. Supplemented by reference TRBV16 and TRBJ1-2, the full variable domain reads GEEVAQTPKHLVRGEGQKAKLYCAPIKGHSYVFWYQQVLKNEFKFLISFQNENVFDETGMPKERFSAKCLPNSPCSLEIQATKLEDSAVYFCASSLARGYGYTFGSGTRLTVV.

The V and J genes are TRBV19 and TRBJ2-5; 11 bases line up with TRBD2. The ends lost 4 bases at V and 2 bases at J; junction bases unmatched: 9. This CDR3 is 17 amino acids long. Per germline, CDR1 LNHDA and CDR2 SQIVND (reference sequence). Here the CDR3 DNA reads TGTGCCAGTAGTAGACCACTAGCGGGGGTTGATCAAGAGACCCAGTACTTC. This translates into CASSRPLAGVDQETQYF.

The J gene is TRBJ2-3, the V gene TRBV29-1; no clear D. Germline V gives CDR1 SQVTM, CDR2 ANQGSEA. Trimming removed 4 bases at V and 2 bases at J, with 10 bases between. This CDR3 is 13 amino acids long. CDR3 nucleotide sequence: TGCAGCGTTGGGGCAGCCTACACAGATACGCAGTATTTT. It yields the protein CSVGAAYTDTQYF.

The chain links TRBV6-1 to TRBJ2-2, with no clear D. The CDR3 spans 12 residues. Germline values: CDR1 MNHNS, CDR2 SASEGT. V was shortened by 6 bases and J by 5 bases, with 7 bases between the two germline ends. The DNA for the CDR3 is TGTGCCAGCAGACAGCCGACCGGGGAGCTGTTTTTT. Protein sequence: CASRQPTGELFF.

The chain combines TRBV7-8 with TRBJ2-5; TRBD2 is a possible D gene (7 bases). The CDR3 extends over 16 amino acids. Germline CDR1 and CDR2: SGHVS and FQNEAQ. Trimming removed 5 bases at V and 5 bases at J, with 21 bases between. The CDR3 is CASSMDPGRGVETQYF. The CDR3 DNA is TGTGCCAGCAGCATGGATCCAGGGAGGGGGGTTGAGACCCAGTACTTC.

A single count supports this clone. V is TRBV7-9 and J is TRBJ2-3, with 7 bases fitting TRBD2. CDR1 and CDR2 from the germline V gene are SEHNR and FQNEAQ (reference sequence). Trimming took 5 bases from V and 3 from J; bases not matched to a gene: 8. The CDR3 is 15 amino acids. For the CDR3, the DNA is TGTGCCAGCAGCCTAAAGATCGGGGGGACAGATACGCAGTATTTT. Amino acids: CASSLKIGGTDTQYF.

This clone showed up just a few times. V is TRBV6-1 and J is TRBJ1-1; 8 bases map to TRBD1. CDR3 length: 20 amino acids. V trimming: 0 bases; J trimming: 2 bases; junction bases outside the gene matches: 17. The germline CDR1 and CDR2 sequences are MNHNS and SASEGT. CDR3 in amino acids: CASSEAIMGGGTGVNTEAFF. The CDR3 nucleotides read TGTGCCAGCAGTGAAGCAATAATGGGAGGAGGGACAGGAGTAAACACTGAAGCTTTCTTT.

V and J are TRBV10-3 and TRBJ2-1; tentative D call: TRBD2 (7 bases). Germline lookup yields CDR1 ENHRY and CDR2 SYGVKD. Trimming stripped 7 bases from V and 3 bases from J, with 13 bases between. The CDR3 loop spans 14 amino acids. The CDR3 sequence is CAITGGASYNEQFF. DNA for the CDR3: TGTGCCATCACTGGGGGGGCGAGCTACAATGAGCAGTTCTTC.

The chain is built from TRBV5-1 and TRBJ1-5, with TRBD1 matching 8 bases. The CDR3 covers 15 residues. J gave up 4 bases and V 0 bases, and 3 bases lay outside the gene matches. Germline V gene lookup returns CDR1 SGHRS and CDR2 YFSETQ. CDR3 DNA sequence: TGCGCCAGCAGCTTGGATACAGGGGGAAATCAGCCCCAGCATTTT. It specifies CASSLDTGGNQPQHF. Together with reference TRBV5-1 and TRBJ1-5, the CDR3 gives the full variable domain: KAGVTQTPRYLIKTRGQQVTLSCSPISGHRSVSWYQQTPGQGLQFLFEYFSETQRNKGNFPGRFSGRQFSNSRSEMNVSTLELGDSALYLCASSLDTGGNQPQHFGDGTRLSIL.

The V call is TRBV5-1, the J call TRBJ1-2; 9 bases fit TRBD1. Losses at the gene ends were 4 bases for V and 4 bases for J; bases not matched to a gene: 11. The CDR3 is 16 residues long. CDR1 and CDR2 from the germline V gene are SGHRS and YFSETQ. CDR3 sequence (DNA): TGCGCCAGCAGCCCCGGGGACAGGGATAGTCCCTATGGCTACACCTTC. This translates into CASSPGDRDSPYGYTF. The whole variable domain, remainder taken from reference TRBV5-1 and TRBJ1-2, is KAGVTQTPRYLIKTRGQQVTLSCSPISGHRSVSWYQQTPGQGLQFLFEYFSETQRNKGNFPGRFSGRQFSNSRSEMNVSTLELGDSALYLCASSPGDRDSPYGYTFGSGTRLTVV.